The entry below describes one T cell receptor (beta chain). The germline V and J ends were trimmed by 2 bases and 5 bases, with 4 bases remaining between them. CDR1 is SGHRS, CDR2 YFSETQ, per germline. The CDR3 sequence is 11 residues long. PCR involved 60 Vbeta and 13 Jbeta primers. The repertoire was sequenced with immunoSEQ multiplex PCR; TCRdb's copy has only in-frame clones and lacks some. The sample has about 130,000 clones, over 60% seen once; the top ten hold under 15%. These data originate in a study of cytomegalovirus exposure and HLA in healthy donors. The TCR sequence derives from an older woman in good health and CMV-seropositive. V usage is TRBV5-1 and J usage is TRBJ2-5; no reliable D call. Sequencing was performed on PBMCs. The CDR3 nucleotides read TGCGCCAGCAGCTTCCATGAGACCCAGTACTTC. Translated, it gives CASSFHETQYF.